This T cell receptor (beta chain) originates from a study of pediatric ulcerative colitis. Study conclusions and caveats: Ulcerative colitis patients shared more blood-rectal clones than controls. Acute severe colitis showed lower rectal diversity from clonal expansions. Repertoires came from total lymphocyte DNA, not specific subsets. Two rectal CDR3 clonotypes occurred in all ulcerative colitis patients.

Note on this clone: Its target is not known.

Looked up from germline, CDR1 is KGHSH and CDR2 is LQKENI. CDR3 length equals 14 residues. Trimming left V 3 bases short and J 5 bases short, with 11 bases between. This table comes from immunoSEQ multiplex PCR, and its TCRdb copy is limited to in-frame clones, with some not included. The table shows roughly 30,000 clones, with roughly four fifths occurring only once. The TCR sequence derives from a boy between 5 and 17 years old with severe ulcerative colitis. The material sequenced was blood. The J gene is TRBJ2-1, the V gene TRBV18, with D tentatively TRBD2 (6 bases). CDR3 in amino acids: CASSPGGSDNEQFF. The DNA of the CDR3 is TGTGCCAGCTCACCCGGAGGGTCCGACAATGAGCAGTTCTTC.